This TCR beta chain was recovered during a study of PD-1 blockade in classical Hodgkin lymphoma. The CDR3 is made up of 11 amino acids. The ends lost 3 bases at V and 8 bases at J; junction bases unmatched: 0. Germline V gene lookup returns CDR1 MNHNS and CDR2 SASEGT. Each patient's relapse followed autologous stem cell transplantation, and brentuximab vedotin exposure varied. Assay used: immunoSEQ multiplex PCR; TCRdb lists only in-frame clones, some missing. The table includes about 40,000 clones, 87% detected once. On this clone: Its antigen is currently unknown.

Overall study findings and caveats: Later analyses included only patients treated at least 1 year post-ASCT. When set against healthy donors, newly diagnosed patients were reported to show lower baseline TCR diversity. Those achieving complete response showed baseline diversity like newly diagnosed patients. By C4D1, CD4+ diversity increased significantly, especially in complete responders.

This clonotype was sampled from a human donor with classical Hodgkin lymphoma. The genes are TRBV6-1 and TRBJ1-2; 7 bases are a match to TRBD1. The starting material was peripheral blood mononuclear cells (PBMCs), obtained at baseline. CDR3 DNA sequence: TGTGCCAGCAGTGAGGGACAGGGCTACACCTTC. Residues: CASSEGQGYTF.